This T cell receptor (beta chain) stems from a study of T cell responses to AZD1222 COVID-19 vaccine. Study-wide results and caveats: Most donors were white British and more were female, and clonal diversity was possibly underestimated. The study reported that nearly half of spike-specific TCRs target unmutated variant regions. The repertoires were collected only after the peak T cell response.

This CDR3 spans 15 amino acids. Trimming cost V 1 base and J 5 bases, with 15 bases left between them. Germline CDR1 is SEHNR and CDR2 is FQNEAQ (reference sequence). In regard to this clone: Its antigen remains unknown.

Second doses that came at about 4 or about 12 weeks were put together. The protocol was immunoSEQ multiplex PCR, while the TCRdb copy is restricted to in-frame clones and leaves out a portion. The sample has about 120,000 clones; around 84% are singletons. The sequence was obtained from an adult who received the AZD1222 COVID-19 vaccine. The input for sequencing was peripheral blood, taken 28 days after the second AZD1222 dose. V and J are TRBV7-9 and TRBJ2-7, with D possibly being TRBD2 (6 bases). The CDR3 is CASSLGPAGSDEQYF. In nucleotides, the CDR3 is TGTGCCAGCAGCTTAGGCCCAGCGGGTAGTGACGAGCAGTACTTC.